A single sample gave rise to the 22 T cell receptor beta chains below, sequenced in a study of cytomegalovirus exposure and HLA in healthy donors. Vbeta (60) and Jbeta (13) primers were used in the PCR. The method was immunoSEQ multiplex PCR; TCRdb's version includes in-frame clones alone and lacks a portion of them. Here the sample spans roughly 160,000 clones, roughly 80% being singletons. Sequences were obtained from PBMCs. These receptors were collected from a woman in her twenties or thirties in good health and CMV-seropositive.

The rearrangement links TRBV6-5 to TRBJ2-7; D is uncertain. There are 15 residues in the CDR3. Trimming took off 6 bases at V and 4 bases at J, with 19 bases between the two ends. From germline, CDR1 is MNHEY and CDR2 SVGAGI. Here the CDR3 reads CASSQVRGIYYEQYF. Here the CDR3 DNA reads TGTGCCAGCAGCCAAGTACGAGGTATCTATTACGAGCAGTACTTC.

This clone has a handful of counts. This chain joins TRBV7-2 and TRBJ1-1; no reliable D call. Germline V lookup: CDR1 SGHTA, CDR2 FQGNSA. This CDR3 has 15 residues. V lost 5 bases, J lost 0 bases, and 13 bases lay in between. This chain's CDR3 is CASSPIGSVNTEAFF. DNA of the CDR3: TGTGCCAGCAGCCCTATCGGGTCCGTGAACACTGAAGCTTTCTTT.

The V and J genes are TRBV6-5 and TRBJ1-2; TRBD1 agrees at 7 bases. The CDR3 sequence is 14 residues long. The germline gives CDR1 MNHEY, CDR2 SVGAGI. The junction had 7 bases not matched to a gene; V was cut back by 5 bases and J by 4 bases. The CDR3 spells CASSMTGKAYGYTF. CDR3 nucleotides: TGTGCCAGCAGTATGACAGGGAAGGCCTATGGCTACACCTTC.

The CDR3 reads CASSAYSSGNYGYTF. DNA for the CDR3: TGTGCCAGCAGCGCATACAGTTCGGGAAACTATGGCTACACCTTC. The chain combines TRBV5-6 with TRBJ1-2; D remains unclear. With 4 bases removed from V and 2 bases from J, the gap between germline ends came to 15 bases. Germline CDR1 SGHDT, CDR2 YYEEEE. This CDR3 spans 15 amino acids.

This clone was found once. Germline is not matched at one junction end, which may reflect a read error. The CDR3 is CASSVGGGGYTVELFF. The CDR3 nucleotides read TGTGCCAGCAGCGTAGGGGGCGGGGGATACACCGTGGAGCTGTTTTTT. This chain links TRBV9 with TRBJ2-2; 7 bases match TRBD2. The CDR3 consists of 16 residues. Per germline, CDR1 SGDLS and CDR2 YYNGEE. Full variable domain (rest looked up from reference TRBV9 and TRBJ2-2): DSGVTQTPKHLITATGQRVTLRCSPRSGDLSVYWYQQSLDQGLQFLIQYYNGEERAKGNILERFSAQQFPDLHSELNLSSLELGDSALYFCASSVGGGGYTVELFFGEGSRLTVL.

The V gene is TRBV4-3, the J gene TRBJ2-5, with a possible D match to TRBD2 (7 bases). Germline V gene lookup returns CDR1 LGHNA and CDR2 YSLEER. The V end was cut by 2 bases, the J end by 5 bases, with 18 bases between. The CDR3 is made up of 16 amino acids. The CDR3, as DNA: TGCGCCAGCAGCCAAAGCCCGGGCAGGGGAGGGGAGACCCAGTACTTC. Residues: CASSQSPGRGGETQYF.

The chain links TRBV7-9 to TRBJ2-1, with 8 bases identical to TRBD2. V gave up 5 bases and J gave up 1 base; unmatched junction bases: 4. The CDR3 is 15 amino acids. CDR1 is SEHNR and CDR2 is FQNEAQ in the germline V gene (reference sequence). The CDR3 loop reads CASSPAGVSYNEQFF. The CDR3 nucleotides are TGTGCCAGCAGCCCAGCGGGGGTATCCTACAATGAGCAGTTCTTC.

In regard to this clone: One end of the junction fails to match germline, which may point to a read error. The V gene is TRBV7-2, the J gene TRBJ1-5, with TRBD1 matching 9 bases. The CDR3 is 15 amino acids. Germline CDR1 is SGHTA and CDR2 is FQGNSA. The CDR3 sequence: CASSLDRGRNQPQHF. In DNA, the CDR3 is TGTGCCAGCAGTTTAGACAGGGGGAGGAATCAGCCCCAGCATTTT.

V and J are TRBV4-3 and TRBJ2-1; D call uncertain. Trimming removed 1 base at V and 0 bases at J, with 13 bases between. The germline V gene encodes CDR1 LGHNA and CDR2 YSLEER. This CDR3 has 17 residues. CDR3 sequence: CASSQAPSYSSYNEQFF. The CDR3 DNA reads TGCGCCAGCAGCCAAGCCCCCTCCTATAGCTCCTACAATGAGCAGTTCTTC.

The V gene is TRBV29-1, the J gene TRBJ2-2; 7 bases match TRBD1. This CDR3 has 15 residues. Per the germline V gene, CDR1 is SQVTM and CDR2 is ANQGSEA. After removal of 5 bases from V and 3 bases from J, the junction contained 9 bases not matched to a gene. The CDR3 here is CSVSTGTEYTGELFF. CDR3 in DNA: TGCAGCGTTTCAACCGGGACAGAATACACCGGGGAGCTGTTTTTT.

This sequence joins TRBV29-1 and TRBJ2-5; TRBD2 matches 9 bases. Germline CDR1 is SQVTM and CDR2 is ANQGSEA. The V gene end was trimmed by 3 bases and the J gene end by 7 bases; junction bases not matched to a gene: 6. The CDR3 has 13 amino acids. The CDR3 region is CSVERGGLGTQYF. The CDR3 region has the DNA TGCAGCGTTGAGCGGGGGGGCCTGGGGACCCAGTACTTC.

The CDR3 nucleotides read TGCGCCAGCAGCCAAGGCCCGGGACAGGAGTCCTCTGAGCAGTTCTTC. Its translation: CASSQGPGQESSEQFF. The chain links TRBV4-3 to TRBJ2-1; 8 nucleotides agree with TRBD1. With V trimmed by 1 base and J by 9 bases, 11 bases remained unmatched. The V gene's germline CDR1 is LGHNA and CDR2 YSLEER. This CDR3 has 16 amino acids.

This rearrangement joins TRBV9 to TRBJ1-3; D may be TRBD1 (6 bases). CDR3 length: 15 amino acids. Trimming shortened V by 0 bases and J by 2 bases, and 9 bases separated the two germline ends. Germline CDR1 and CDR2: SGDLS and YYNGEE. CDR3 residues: CASSVVGHPGNTIYF. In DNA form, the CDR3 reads TGTGCCAGCAGCGTAGTGGGACACCCTGGAAACACCATATATTTT.

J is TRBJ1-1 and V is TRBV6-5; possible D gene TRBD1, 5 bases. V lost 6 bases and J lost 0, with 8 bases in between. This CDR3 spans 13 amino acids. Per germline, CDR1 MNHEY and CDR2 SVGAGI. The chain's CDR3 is CASSRTLNTEAFF. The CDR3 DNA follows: TGTGCCAGCAGCAGGACATTGAACACTGAAGCTTTCTTT.

CDR3 in amino acids: CASSQDPGRSYEQYF. CDR3 DNA sequence: TGCGCCAGCAGCCAAGATCCAGGCAGGTCCTACGAGCAGTACTTC. The chain carries TRBV4-1 and TRBJ2-7; D call uncertain. Trimming stripped 0 bases from V and 1 base from J, with 10 bases between. CDR1 is MGHRA, CDR2 YSYEKL, per germline. CDR3 size: 15 residues.

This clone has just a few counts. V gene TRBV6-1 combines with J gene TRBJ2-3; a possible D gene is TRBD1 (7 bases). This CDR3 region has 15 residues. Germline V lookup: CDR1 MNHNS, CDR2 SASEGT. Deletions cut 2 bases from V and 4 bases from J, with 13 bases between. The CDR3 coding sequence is TGTGCCAGCAGTGAAACATCAGGGGGGTCAGATACGCAGTATTTT. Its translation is CASSETSGGSDTQYF.

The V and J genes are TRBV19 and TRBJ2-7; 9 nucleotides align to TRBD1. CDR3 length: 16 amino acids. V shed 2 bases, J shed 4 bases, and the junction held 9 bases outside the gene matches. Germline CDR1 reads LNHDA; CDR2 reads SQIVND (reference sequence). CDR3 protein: CASSILHAGQGYEQYF. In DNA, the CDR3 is TGTGCCAGTAGTATACTACACGCGGGACAGGGTTACGAGCAGTACTTC.

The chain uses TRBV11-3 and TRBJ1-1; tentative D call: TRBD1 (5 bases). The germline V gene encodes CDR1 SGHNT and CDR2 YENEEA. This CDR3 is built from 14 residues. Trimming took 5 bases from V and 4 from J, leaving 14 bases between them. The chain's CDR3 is CASSLFGGSTEAFF. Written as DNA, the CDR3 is TGTGCCAGCAGCCTATTCGGGGGGTCCACTGAAGCTTTCTTT.

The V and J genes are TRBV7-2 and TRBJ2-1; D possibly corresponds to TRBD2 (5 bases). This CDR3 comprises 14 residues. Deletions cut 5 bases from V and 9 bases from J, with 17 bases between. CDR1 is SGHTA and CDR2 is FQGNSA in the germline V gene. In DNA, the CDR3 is TGTGCCAGCAGCGCTAAGGTCGGGGTTTTTGAGCAGTTCTTC. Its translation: CASSAKVGVFEQFF. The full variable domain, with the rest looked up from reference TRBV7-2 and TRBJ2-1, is GAGVSQSPSNKVTEKGKDVELRCDPISGHTALYWYRQSLGQGLEFLIYFQGNSAPDKSGLPSDRFSAERTGGSVSTLTIQRTQQEDSAVYLCASSAKVGVFEQFFGPGTRLTVL.

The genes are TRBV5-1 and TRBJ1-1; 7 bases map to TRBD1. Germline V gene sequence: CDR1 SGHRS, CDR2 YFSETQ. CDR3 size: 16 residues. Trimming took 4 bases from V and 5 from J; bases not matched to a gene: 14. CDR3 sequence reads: CASSTNRGEQSTEAFF. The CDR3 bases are TGCGCCAGCAGCACCAACAGGGGCGAACAATCGACTGAAGCTTTCTTT.

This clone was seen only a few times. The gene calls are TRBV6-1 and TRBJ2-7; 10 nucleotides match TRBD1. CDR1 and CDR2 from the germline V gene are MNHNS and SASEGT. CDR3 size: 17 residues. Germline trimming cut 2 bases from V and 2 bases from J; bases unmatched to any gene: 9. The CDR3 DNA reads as TGTGCCAGCAGTGAACGGGGGCACGGGACAGGGGCCTACGAGCAGTACTTC. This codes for CASSERGHGTGAYEQYF.

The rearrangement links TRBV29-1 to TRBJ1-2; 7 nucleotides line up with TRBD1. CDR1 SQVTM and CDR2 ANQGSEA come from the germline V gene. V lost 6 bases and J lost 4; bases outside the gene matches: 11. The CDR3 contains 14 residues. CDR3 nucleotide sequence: TGCAGCGTGGTCGGACAGGCCTTCCCCTATGGCTACACCTTC. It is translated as CSVVGQAFPYGYTF.